These T cell receptor beta chains were read from a single sample in a study of blood T cell repertoires in COVID-19. The protocol was immunoSEQ multiplex PCR, while the TCRdb copy is restricted to in-frame clones and leaves out a portion. The sample records some 150,000 clones, 84% being singletons. Sequenced: peripheral blood. The receptors here all came from a woman between 50 and 59 years old in a cohort sampled during active or convalescent COVID-19. Each CDR3 is given with its conserved first and last residue. The order of the fields is V gene, J gene, clone size, D gene, CDR3 protein, CDR3 DNA. A D gene is named only where the DNA matches it firmly. Some rows mark clone size as missing; the rest say once, few, many or name a class of expanded clone.

v_call: TRBV9
j_call: TRBJ2-3
clone_size: once
d_call: TRBD2
cdr3_aa: CASSVRSGGTSTDTQYF
cdr3_nt: TGTGCCAGCAGCGTACGCAGCGGGGGGACTAGCACAGATACGCAGTATTTT

v_call: TRBV12-3/TRBV12-4
j_call: TRBJ1-4
clone_size: .
d_call: TRBD1
cdr3_aa: CASRQGSNEKLFF
cdr3_nt: TGTGCCAGCAGACAGGGGAGTAATGAAAAACTGTTTTTT

v_call: TRBV19
j_call: TRBJ2-1
clone_size: .
d_call: TRBD2
cdr3_aa: CASSPGLARRRDNEQFF
cdr3_nt: TGTGCCAGTAGTCCAGGACTAGCCCGCAGAAGAGACAATGAGCAGTTCTTC

v_call: TRBV4-3
j_call: TRBJ2-7
clone_size: once
d_call: TRBD1
cdr3_aa: CASSQDFRQGVEQYF
cdr3_nt: TGCGCCAGCAGCCAAGATTTTAGACAGGGGGTAGAGCAGTACTTC

v_call: TRBV5-4
j_call: TRBJ1-2
clone_size: .
d_call: .
cdr3_aa: CASSLESRYTF
cdr3_nt: TGTGCCAGCAGCTTGGAGAGTCGCTACACCTTC

v_call: TRBV6-2/TRBV6-3
j_call: TRBJ2-2
clone_size: once
d_call: .
cdr3_aa: CASSYGMATGELFF
cdr3_nt: TGTGCCAGCAGTTACGGTATGGCCACCGGGGAGCTGTTTTTT

v_call: TRBV19
j_call: TRBJ1-2
clone_size: .
d_call: TRBD1
cdr3_aa: CASRGTGYGYTF
cdr3_nt: TGTGCCAGTAGGGGGACAGGTTACGGCTACACCTTC

v_call: TRBV19
j_call: TRBJ2-2
clone_size: .
d_call: .
cdr3_aa: CASMRRSGELFF
cdr3_nt: TGTGCCAGCATGAGACGGAGCGGGGAGCTGTTTTTT

v_call: TRBV12-1
j_call: TRBJ2-7
clone_size: .
d_call: .
cdr3_aa: CASSPMTDYEQYF
cdr3_nt: TGTGCCAGCAGCCCGATGACTGATTACGAGCAGTACTTC

v_call: TRBV9
j_call: TRBJ1-2
clone_size: .
d_call: .
cdr3_aa: CASSEWGEEGYGYTF
cdr3_nt: TGTGCCAGCAGTGAGTGGGGGGAAGAGGGGTATGGCTACACCTTC

v_call: TRBV4-3
j_call: TRBJ1-2
clone_size: few
d_call: .
cdr3_aa: CASSQATLPSPRGYTF
cdr3_nt: TGCGCCAGCAGCCAAGCAACCCTCCCTAGCCCAAGAGGCTACACCTTC

v_call: TRBV6-2/TRBV6-3
j_call: TRBJ1-1
clone_size: .
d_call: TRBD1
cdr3_aa: CASSYGGQANTEAFF
cdr3_nt: TGTGCCAGCAGTTATGGTGGACAGGCGAACACTGAAGCTTTCTTT

v_call: TRBV4-2
j_call: TRBJ2-5
clone_size: .
d_call: TRBD2
cdr3_aa: CASSQDGTGGQETQYF
cdr3_nt: TGTGCCAGCAGCCAAGATGGGACGGGGGGGCAAGAGACCCAGTACTTC

v_call: TRBV3-1/TRBV3-2
j_call: TRBJ2-1
clone_size: .
d_call: .
cdr3_aa: CASSQTQGITYNEQFF
cdr3_nt: TGTGCCAGCAGCCAAACTCAGGGGATCACCTACAATGAGCAGTTCTTC

v_call: TRBV25-1
j_call: TRBJ1-1
clone_size: once
d_call: TRBD1
cdr3_aa: CASSQPGQGVCRAFF
cdr3_nt: TGTGCCAGCAGCCAACCGGGACAGGGAGTTTGTAGGGCTTTCTTT

v_call: TRBV2
j_call: TRBJ2-7
clone_size: .
d_call: .
cdr3_aa: CASTAGTGSYEQYF
cdr3_nt: TGTGCCAGCACGGCAGGAACTGGCTCCTACGAGCAGTACTTC

v_call: TRBV19
j_call: TRBJ2-3
clone_size: once
d_call: TRBD2
cdr3_aa: CASSKSGGRTDTQYF
cdr3_nt: TGTGCCAGTAGTAAGTCGGGGGGGCGCACAGATACGCAGTATTTT

v_call: TRBV5-4
j_call: TRBJ2-2
clone_size: .
d_call: .
cdr3_aa: CASSQNQGVIGELFF
cdr3_nt: TGTGCCAGCAGCCAAAATCAGGGTGTTATCGGGGAGCTGTTTTTT

v_call: TRBV3-1/TRBV3-2
j_call: TRBJ1-1
clone_size: .
d_call: TRBD1
cdr3_aa: CASSLAGGRTNTEAFF
cdr3_nt: TGTGCCAGCAGCCTCGCAGGGGGCCGGACCAACACTGAAGCTTTCTTT

v_call: TRBV7-9
j_call: TRBJ1-2
clone_size: few
d_call: TRBD1
cdr3_aa: CASSSGQPYGYTF
cdr3_nt: TGTGCCAGCAGCTCGGGACAGCCCTATGGCTACACCTTC

v_call: TRBV3-1/TRBV3-2
j_call: TRBJ1-1
clone_size: .
d_call: TRBD1
cdr3_aa: CASSHMTGRTEAFF
cdr3_nt: TGTGCCAGCAGCCATATGACAGGGAGGACTGAAGCTTTCTTT

v_call: TRBV5-4
j_call: TRBJ2-7
clone_size: .
d_call: TRBD1
cdr3_aa: CASSLVPGTGDYEQYF
cdr3_nt: TGTGCCAGCAGCTTGGTACCCGGGACAGGGGACTACGAGCAGTACTTC

v_call: TRBV27
j_call: TRBJ2-1
clone_size: few
d_call: .
cdr3_aa: CASTSRWANEQFF
cdr3_nt: TGTGCCAGCACTTCTCGATGGGCCAATGAGCAGTTCTTC

v_call: TRBV19
j_call: TRBJ1-4
clone_size: .
d_call: .
cdr3_aa: CASSIPEPNEKLFF
cdr3_nt: TGTGCCAGTAGTATTCCCGAGCCGAATGAAAAACTGTTTTTT

v_call: TRBV5-1
j_call: TRBJ2-5
clone_size: .
d_call: TRBD2
cdr3_aa: CASSRTSDGTQYF
cdr3_nt: TGCGCCAGCAGCCGGACTAGCGATGGGACCCAGTACTTC

v_call: TRBV25-1
j_call: TRBJ2-2
clone_size: .
d_call: .
cdr3_aa: CASSALGGGRTGELFF
cdr3_nt: TGTGCCAGCAGTGCCCTGGGGGGGGGCCGCACCGGGGAGCTGTTTTTT

v_call: TRBV6-6
j_call: TRBJ2-5
clone_size: .
d_call: TRBD1
cdr3_aa: CASSYAGQGIQETQYF
cdr3_nt: TGTGCCAGCAGTTACGCGGGACAGGGGATTCAAGAGACCCAGTACTTC

v_call: TRBV4-1
j_call: TRBJ2-7
clone_size: .
d_call: TRBD1
cdr3_aa: CASSPGTGNYEQYF
cdr3_nt: TGCGCCAGCAGCCCAGGGACAGGAAACTACGAGCAGTACTTC

v_call: TRBV25-1
j_call: TRBJ2-7
clone_size: .
d_call: .
cdr3_aa: CASSESGPGAYEQYF
cdr3_nt: TGTGCCAGCAGTGAATCGGGTCCGGGTGCCTACGAGCAGTACTTC